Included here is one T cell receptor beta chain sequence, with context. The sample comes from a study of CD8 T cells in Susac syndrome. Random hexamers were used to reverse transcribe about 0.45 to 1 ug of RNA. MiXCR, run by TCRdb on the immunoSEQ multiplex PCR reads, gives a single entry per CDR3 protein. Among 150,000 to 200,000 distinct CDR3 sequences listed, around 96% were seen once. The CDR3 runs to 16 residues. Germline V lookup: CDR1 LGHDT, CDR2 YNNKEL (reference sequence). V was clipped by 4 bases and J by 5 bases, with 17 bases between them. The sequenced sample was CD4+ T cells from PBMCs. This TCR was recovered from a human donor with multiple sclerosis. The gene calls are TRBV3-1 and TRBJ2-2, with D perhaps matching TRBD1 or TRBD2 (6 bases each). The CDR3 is CASSPFPRRGTGELFF. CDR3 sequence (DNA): TGTGCCAGCAGCCCCTTCCCGAGGAGGGGGACCGGGGAGCTGTTTTTT.